This TCR beta chain was retrieved from a study of shared clonotypes between healthy human individuals. This clone came up once. Clones were read by immunoSEQ multiplex PCR, and TCRdb kept only the in-frame ones, dropping some. The sample yields hundreds of thousands of clones, approximately 80% seen once. From germline, CDR1 is SGHDT and CDR2 YYEEEE. After removal of 4 bases from V and 8 bases from J, the junction contained 7 bases not matched to a gene. The length of the CDR3 is 13 residues. V gene TRBV5-6 combines with J gene TRBJ1-2; 8 nucleotides align to TRBD1. Sequenced input: PBMCs. This receptor was identified in a woman between 40 and 50 years old in good health. Some clones in this sample may be carry-over from other donors' samples. The DNA for the CDR3 is TGTGCCAGCAGCCCGACAGGGGTTGGCGGCTACACCTTC. Amino acids: CASSPTGVGGYTF.